The 5 T cell receptor beta chains presented below share a single source sample, sequenced in a study of blood T cell repertoires in COVID-19. Produced via immunoSEQ multiplex PCR; TCRdb's table is partial and in-frame only. Of about 91,000 clones listed, around four fifths are singletons. Sequencing was performed on peripheral blood. The receptors here all came from a woman aged 80 or over with acute or convalescent COVID-19.

The chain couples TRBV11-2 to TRBJ1-2; D is unclear. The CDR3 runs 13 residues. Germline V gene lookup returns CDR1 SGHAT and CDR2 FQNNGV. Deletions cut 3 bases from V and 1 base from J, with 6 bases between. As DNA, the CDR3 is TGTGCCAGCAGCTTCGGGGATAACTATGGCTACACCTTC. Translated: CASSFGDNYGYTF.

The gene calls are TRBV28 and TRBJ2-7; 11 bases fit TRBD2. Germline-derived CDR1 and CDR2 are MDHEN and SYDVKM. The CDR3 runs 19 residues. The V segment lost 5 bases and the J segment 3 bases; nucleotides outside the gene matches: 18. As DNA, the CDR3 is TGTGCCAGCAGTCCATATGGGGTCCTAGCGGGAGGCTTCCGCTACGAGCAGTACTTC. Protein: CASSPYGVLAGGFRYEQYF.

The chain combines TRBV9 with TRBJ2-1; D might be TRBD2 (6 bases). Trimming removed 2 bases from V and 4 bases from J, with 13 bases in between. Germline V gene lookup returns CDR1 SGDLS and CDR2 YYNGEE. The CDR3 sequence is 15 residues long. The DNA of the CDR3 is TGTGCCAGCAGCGTTACGGGAGTAAAGTACAATGAGCAGTTCTTC. Its protein is CASSVTGVKYNEQFF.

This clone was counted a single time. V usage is TRBV15 and J usage is TRBJ1-1; possible D gene TRBD1, 5 bases. The CDR3 totals 13 residues. Germline loops: CDR1 LNHNV, CDR2 YYDKDF (reference sequence). V dropped 0 bases and J dropped 6 bases, with 8 bases sitting between them. The CDR3 loop is CATSRDGGAEAFF. In nucleotides, the CDR3 is TGTGCCACCAGCAGAGATGGGGGGGCTGAAGCTTTCTTT. The whole variable domain, filled in from reference TRBV15 and TRBJ1-1, reads DAMVIQNPRYQVTQFGKPVTLSCSQTLNHNVMYWYQQKSSQAPKLLFHYYDKDFNNEADTPDNFQSRRPNTSFCFLDIRSPGLGDTAMYLCATSRDGGAEAFFGQGTRLTVV.

This clone was counted once. V is TRBV10-3 and J is TRBJ2-7, with D possibly TRBD1 on 5 matching bases. Germline-derived CDR1 and CDR2 are ENHRY and SYGVKD. The ends were cut back, 9 bases at V and 3 bases at J, with 12 bases in the middle. There are 12 residues in the CDR3. CDR3 sequence (DNA): TGTGCCATAGGGGTGGATGGCTACGAGCAGTACTTC. Amino acids: CAIGVDGYEQYF.